The 29 T cell receptor beta chains listed next were all sequenced from one sample in a study of beta chain features in type 1 diabetes. The sequenced template was cDNA made from the entire isolated RNA. Produced via immunoSEQ multiplex PCR; TCRdb's table is partial and in-frame only. There are about 40,000 clones in the sample; 49% occur only once, and more than 0.6% lies in the top ten. Sequencing input: central memory CD4+ T cells from blood. All receptors derive from a woman aged 18-35 years in good health.

This clone was seen only a few times. The genes are TRBV19 and TRBJ1-2; D gene uncertain. Trimming took 3 bases from V and 3 from J, leaving 23 bases between them. CDR3 length: 18 amino acids. Per the germline V gene, CDR1 is LNHDA and CDR2 is SQIVND (reference sequence). The CDR3: CASSIFSDYSLSDYGYTF. In DNA form, the CDR3 reads TGTGCCAGTAGTATTTTTTCGGACTACTCCCTTTCGGACTATGGCTACACCTTC.

The chain employs TRBV5-1 and TRBJ2-1, with 9 bases that match TRBD2. V lost 0 bases and J lost 5; bases outside the gene matches: 3. This CDR3 is built from 15 residues. Germline V gene lookup returns CDR1 SGHRS and CDR2 YFSETQ. The CDR3: CASSLGPSGNNEQFF. CDR3 bases: TGCGCCAGCAGCTTGGGGCCTAGCGGGAACAATGAGCAGTTCTTC.

The J gene is TRBJ2-5, the V gene TRBV25-1, with 8 bases that match TRBD1. Germline values: CDR1 MGHDK, CDR2 SYGVNS. This CDR3 contains 15 residues. V was pared by 0 bases and J by 4 bases, with 4 bases of the junction left unmatched. The CDR3 loop reads CASSEYRQGAETQYF. The CDR3 DNA reads as TGTGCCAGCAGTGAATATCGGCAGGGGGCAGAGACCCAGTACTTC.

The sample holds a few counts of this clone. The chain has TRBV6-1 and TRBJ1-1; no definite D call. CDR1 MNHNS and CDR2 SASEGT come from the germline V gene. This CDR3 has 13 residues. Here the CDR3 DNA reads TGTGTTTCGCAAACCGACTTGAACACTGAAGCTTTCTTT. It codes for CVSQTDLNTEAFF.

The V and J genes are TRBV19 and TRBJ2-5; 10 bases map to TRBD2. The CDR3 totals 16 residues. Germline V CDR1 and CDR2: LNHDA, SQIVND (reference sequence). The V segment lost 0 bases and the J segment 2 bases; nucleotides outside the gene matches: 3. The CDR3, as DNA: TGTGCCAGTAGTATAGAAGCTAGCGGGAGACAAGAGACCCAGTACTTC. This encodes CASSIEASGRQETQYF. Full variable domain (rest looked up from reference TRBV19 and TRBJ2-5): DGGITQSPKYLFRKEGQNVTLSCEQNLNHDAMYWYRQDPGQGLRLIYYSQIVNDFQKGDIAEGYSVSREKKESFPLTVTSAQKNPTAFYLCASSIEASGRQETQYFGPGTRLLVL.

In this sample, this clone turned up a few times. V is TRBV5-6 and J is TRBJ1-1; D is unresolved. This CDR3 comprises 16 residues. CDR1 and CDR2 (germline): SGHDT, YYEEEE. Trimming removed 3 bases from V and 2 bases from J, with 17 bases in between. The CDR3 DNA reads as TGTGCCAGCAGCTCATTCCCCCCGGGGAGAAACACTGAAGCTTTCTTT. Encoded protein: CASSSFPPGRNTEAFF.

A few counts support this clone. The gene calls are TRBV7-9 and TRBJ2-3; weak D call: TRBD2 (6 bases). V was shortened by 2 bases and J by 0 bases, with 9 bases between the two germline ends. Germline assignment: CDR1 SEHNR and CDR2 FQNEAQ (reference sequence). This CDR3 contains 15 residues. The CDR3 sequence is CASSLIAASTDTQYF. The CDR3 DNA reads TGTGCCAGCAGCTTAATAGCGGCTAGCACAGATACGCAGTATTTT.

In its sample, this clone was seen once. The V call is TRBV13, the J call TRBJ2-1; D is possibly TRBD2 (6 bases). Germline assignment: CDR1 PRHDT and CDR2 FYEKMQ (reference sequence). This CDR3 comprises 17 residues. V lost 5 bases and J lost 5, with 22 bases in between. The CDR3 DNA reads TGTGCCAGCAGCACGACCTGGATGCGGACGGGAGACAATGAGCAGTTCTTC. Its protein is CASSTTWMRTGDNEQFF.

CDR3 coding DNA: TGTGCCAGCAGCCCCCTCGATACTAGCGGGAGGGGTGAGCAGTTCTTC. Translation: CASSPLDTSGRGEQFF. This sequence joins TRBV14 and TRBJ2-1; 13 bases align to TRBD2. The CDR3 extends over 16 amino acids. The V and J ends lost 4 bases and 9 bases, in that order; junction bases with no gene match: 9. In germline, CDR1 is SGHDN, CDR2 FVKESK.

The gene calls are TRBV5-6 and TRBJ2-7, with 9 bases fitting TRBD1. The CDR3 length is 15 residues. The V and J ends lost 4 bases and 4 bases, in that order; junction bases with no gene match: 9. Per the germline V gene, CDR1 is SGHDT and CDR2 is YYEEEE. The CDR3 region has the DNA TGTGCCAGCAGCCTCATCGGGACAGGGCAGTACGAGCAGTACTTC. Translation gives CASSLIGTGQYEQYF.

The CDR3 bases are TGTGCCAGCGCATCAATGCACGGGGAGACCCAGTACTTC. Residues: CASASMHGETQYF. The J gene is TRBJ2-5, the V gene TRBV2; D is uncertain. This CDR3 contains 13 residues. Trimming stripped 8 bases from V and 5 bases from J, with 15 bases between. Looked up from germline, CDR1 is SNHLY and CDR2 is FYNNEI. The full variable domain, its missing parts supplied by reference TRBV2 and TRBJ2-5, is EPEVTQTPSHQVTQMGQEVILRCVPISNHLYFYWYRQILGQKVEFLVSFYNNEISEKSEIFDDQFSVERPDGSNFTLKIRSTKLEDSAMYFCASASMHGETQYFGPGTRLLVL.

This clone has only a few counts. The chain recombines TRBV15 with TRBJ2-7, with TRBD1 matching 8 bases. The length of the CDR3 is 16 residues. Germline V gives CDR1 LNHNV, CDR2 YYDKDF (reference sequence). Losses at the gene ends were 1 base for V and 0 bases for J; bases not matched to a gene: 5. The CDR3 region is CATSRGTGTGSYEQYF. The CDR3 nucleotides are TGTGCCACCAGCAGAGGGACAGGGACGGGCTCCTACGAGCAGTACTTC.

The rearrangement links TRBV7-2 to TRBJ1-2; 7 bases align to TRBD1. The junction had 8 bases not matched to a gene; V was cut back by 5 bases and J by 8 bases. CDR3 length: 13 residues. CDR1 and CDR2 (germline): SGHTA, FQGNSA. DNA for the CDR3: TGTGCCAGCAGCATACAGGGGCCCTTAGGCTACACCTTC. It encodes CASSIQGPLGYTF. The variable domain in full, completed from reference TRBV7-2 and TRBJ1-2, reads GAGVSQSPSNKVTEKGKDVELRCDPISGHTALYWYRQSLGQGLEFLIYFQGNSAPDKSGLPSDRFSAERTGGSVSTLTIQRTQQEDSAVYLCASSIQGPLGYTFGSGTRLTVV.

V and J are TRBV9 and TRBJ1-5, with TRBD1 matching over 12 bases. From germline, CDR1 is SGDLS and CDR2 YYNGEE. CDR3 length: 15 residues. Losses at the gene ends were 3 bases for V and 7 bases for J; bases not matched to a gene: 5. The CDR3 sequence: CASSGGQGASQPQHF. The DNA for the CDR3 is TGTGCCAGCAGCGGGGGACAGGGGGCTTCCCAGCCCCAGCATTTT.

This clone showed up just once. The chain has TRBV2 and TRBJ2-7; 9 nucleotides agree with TRBD2. There are 16 residues in the CDR3. The junction had 7 bases not matched to a gene; V was cut back by 2 bases and J by 2 bases. Looked up from germline, CDR1 is SNHLY and CDR2 is FYNNEI. CDR3 in DNA: TGTGCCAGCAGTGAAACTTCGGCGGGAGGGGCCTACGAGCAGTACTTC. Translation: CASSETSAGGAYEQYF.

This chain joins TRBV19 and TRBJ2-2, with 8 bases lining up with TRBD1. Germline CDR1 is LNHDA and CDR2 is SQIVND (reference sequence). Trimming cost V 6 bases and J 0 bases; bases outside gene matches: 3. The CDR3 is made up of 15 amino acids. In DNA, the CDR3 is TGTGCCAGTAGCAGGACAGGGTCGAACACCGGGGAGCTGTTTTTT. It codes for CASSRTGSNTGELFF. Complete variable domain (other parts from reference TRBV19 and TRBJ2-2): DGGITQSPKYLFRKEGQNVTLSCEQNLNHDAMYWYRQDPGQGLRLIYYSQIVNDFQKGDIAEGYSVSREKKESFPLTVTSAQKNPTAFYLCASSRTGSNTGELFFGEGSRLTVL.

The chain recombines TRBV11-2 with TRBJ2-2; TRBD1 agrees at 7 bases. Germline V gene lookup returns CDR1 SGHAT and CDR2 FQNNGV. This CDR3 has 16 amino acids. V was pared by 1 base and J by 9 bases, with 11 bases of the junction left unmatched. The CDR3 DNA sequence: TGTGCCAGCAGCTTAGCGTTCCGACAGGGCCTTTGGGAGCTGTTTTTT. Translation: CASSLAFRQGLWELFF.

CDR3 protein: CASSVALLNTGELFF. As DNA, the CDR3 is TGTGCCAGCAGCGTAGCCCTCTTGAACACCGGGGAGCTGTTTTTT. V is TRBV6-5 and J is TRBJ2-2, with no clear D. Between the trimmed V and J ends, which lost 6 bases and 1 base, there was a span of 12 bases. The CDR3 totals 15 residues. Germline assignment: CDR1 MNHEY and CDR2 SVGAGI.

The chain joins TRBV30 to TRBJ2-5, with 10 positions matching TRBD1. The J call is in doubt because the DNA end fits TRBJ2-7 better. This CDR3 comprises 15 residues. CDR1 and CDR2 (germline): GTSNPN, SVGIG (reference sequence). The CDR3 coding sequence is TGTGCCTGGAGTGTATGGGACAGGGGTAGGAACGAGCAGTACTTC. It encodes CAWSVWDRGRNEQYF.

For this clone: At one end the junction does not follow the germline gene, possibly because of a read error. Other DNA sequences in the same sample also yield this CDR3. The chain employs TRBV7-9 and TRBJ1-5, with D tentatively TRBD1 (6 bases). The CDR3 contains 13 residues. Per germline, CDR1 SEHNR and CDR2 FQNEAQ (reference sequence). This CDR3 reads CASGGGGQTPQHF. CDR3 coding DNA: TGCGCCAGCGGCGGGGGGGGGCAAACTCCCCAGCATTTT.

This chain joins TRBV5-1 and TRBJ2-3, with D maybe TRBD1 (5 bases). CDR1 is SGHRS and CDR2 is YFSETQ in the germline V gene. Trimming cost V 6 bases and J 4 bases, with 18 bases left between them. CDR3 size: 15 residues. The CDR3 is CASTREAGIPDTQYF. DNA of the CDR3: TGCGCCAGCACGCGCGAGGCAGGGATCCCAGATACGCAGTATTTT.

The chain couples TRBV6-1 to TRBJ2-7; TRBD1 is a possible D gene (6 bases). CDR3 length: 14 residues. Trimming stripped 6 bases from V and 4 bases from J, with 16 bases between. CDR1 MNHNS and CDR2 SASEGT come from the germline V gene. The CDR3 region is CASRRDNAAYEQYF. CDR3 DNA: TGTGCCAGCAGACGGGACAACGCGGCGTACGAGCAGTACTTC.

This clone has only a few counts. J is TRBJ1-6 and V is TRBV10-3; the D is unclear. V lost 3 bases, J lost 7 bases, and 7 bases lay in between. Germline CDR1 is ENHRY and CDR2 is SYGVKD. This CDR3 spans 13 amino acids. In DNA form, the CDR3 reads TGTGCCATCAGTGACCGGGGAAATTCACCCCTCCACTTT. Encoded protein: CAISDRGNSPLHF.

The chain uses TRBV19 and TRBJ2-1; D is undetermined. The germline CDR1 and CDR2 sequences are LNHDA and SQIVND (reference sequence). Trimming shortened V by 0 bases and J by 6 bases, and 9 bases separated the two germline ends. The CDR3 has 14 amino acids. The CDR3 here is CASSIETRTNEQFF. DNA of the CDR3: TGTGCCAGTAGTATAGAAACACGAACCAATGAGCAGTTCTTC. The full variable domain, its missing parts supplied by reference TRBV19 and TRBJ2-1, is DGGITQSPKYLFRKEGQNVTLSCEQNLNHDAMYWYRQDPGQGLRLIYYSQIVNDFQKGDIAEGYSVSREKKESFPLTVTSAQKNPTAFYLCASSIETRTNEQFFGPGTRLTVL.

This chain links TRBV7-2 with TRBJ2-5; 13 bases line up with TRBD2. Germline V gene data show CDR1 as SGHTA and CDR2 as FQGNSA. Trimming at V came to 1 base and at J to 4 bases, leaving 0 bases not matched to a gene. This CDR3 region has 15 residues. CDR3 sequence: CASSLGTSGRETQYF. CDR3 coding DNA: TGTGCCAGCAGCTTAGGGACTAGCGGGAGAGAGACCCAGTACTTC.

This sequence joins TRBV5-5 and TRBJ1-2; D uncertain. The germline CDR1 and CDR2 sequences are SGHKS and YYEKEE (reference sequence). The CDR3 is 14 amino acids. V was pared by 4 bases and J by 0 bases, with 10 bases between. CDR3 bases: TGTGCCAGCAGCGGCGGGAGCTCTAACTATGGCTACACCTTC. Its translation is CASSGGSSNYGYTF.

The sample holds a few counts of this clone. The CDR3 loop reads CASSPSRGGQGIEDEQFF. The CDR3 nucleotides read TGCGCCAGCAGCCCGTCCCGGGGTGGACAGGGAATTGAGGATGAGCAGTTCTTC. V usage is TRBV5-1 and J usage is TRBJ2-1; 8 positions agree with TRBD1. In germline, CDR1 is SGHRS, CDR2 YFSETQ. The V segment lost 4 bases and the J segment 8 bases; nucleotides outside the gene matches: 20. The length of the CDR3 is 18 residues. Supplemented by reference TRBV5-1 and TRBJ2-1, the full variable domain reads KAGVTQTPRYLIKTRGQQVTLSCSPISGHRSVSWYQQTPGQGLQFLFEYFSETQRNKGNFPGRFSGRQFSNSRSEMNVSTLELGDSALYLCASSPSRGGQGIEDEQFFGPGTRLTVL.

This chain joins TRBV6-5 and TRBJ1-5; weak D call: TRBD1 (5 bases). This CDR3 has 15 amino acids. Germline CDR1 reads MNHEY; CDR2 reads SVGAGI. Trimming pared 4 bases from V and 3 bases from J, leaving 13 bases between. DNA of the CDR3: TGTGCCAGCAGTTCGGCAGGGATAGTCAATCAGCCCCAGCATTTT. This gives the protein CASSSAGIVNQPQHF.

The chain uses TRBV19 and TRBJ1-6; 7 positions match TRBD1. Germline values: CDR1 LNHDA, CDR2 SQIVND (reference sequence). The V segment lost 6 bases and the J segment 9 bases; nucleotides outside the gene matches: 17. The CDR3 is made up of 17 amino acids. The CDR3 here is CASRRQGTLPNFSPLHF. The CDR3, as DNA: TGTGCCAGTAGAAGACAGGGAACGCTCCCGAATTTTTCACCCCTCCACTTT.